This T cell receptor (beta chain) was sequenced during a study of cytomegalovirus exposure and HLA in healthy donors. Study-level background: The 120 or so validation repertoires used a platform that matched the one used for the roughly 650 first-cohort repertoires, as a later analysis reported. Regarding the study as a whole: The study labeled around 160 TCR beta chains cytomegalovirus-associated. Most TCR sequences showed up rarely, but some public TCRs showed up in many donors.

Only in-frame clones appear in the TCRdb table, and some are missing; sequencing was by immunoSEQ multiplex PCR. The table shows 150,000 to 200,000 clones, with 91% occurring only once. The length of the CDR3 is 15 residues. V lost 5 bases, J lost 3 bases, and 9 bases stayed unmatched. Germline V gene lookup returns CDR1 SEHNR and CDR2 FQNEAQ (reference sequence). Concerning this clone: Its antigen is undetermined.

Separate from the approximately 670-subject first cohort was the 120-subject validation cohort, to which the donors belonged. The sample was PBMCs. This TCR derives from a woman younger than 35 in good health and CMV-seropositive. This sequence joins TRBV7-9 and TRBJ2-7; 8 nucleotides agree with TRBD2. The CDR3 nucleotides read TGTGCCAGCAGCCCAAAAAGCGGGAGTGGCTACGAGCAGTACTTC. Residues: CASSPKSGSGYEQYF.